One and the same sample provided the 18 T cell receptor beta chains below, sequenced in a study of blood T cell repertoires in COVID-19. The assay was immunoSEQ multiplex PCR, and TCRdb's table has in-frame clones only and misses some. The table shows some 100,000 clones, with approximately 91% occurring only once. What was sequenced was peripheral blood. The source of these receptors is a man aged 55 to 70 with acute or convalescent COVID-19.

This clone was seen once. The genes are TRBV18 and TRBJ1-3; tentative D call: TRBD1 (6 bases). V dropped 5 bases and J dropped 0 bases, with 17 bases sitting between them. Germline CDR1 is KGHSH and CDR2 is LQKENI. This CDR3 is built from 17 residues. CDR3 in amino acids: CASSNTGKTFSGNTIYF. CDR3 coding DNA: TGTGCCAGCTCAAATACAGGGAAAACGTTCTCTGGAAACACCATATATTTT.

The chain couples TRBV10-3 to TRBJ2-2; maybe TRBD2 (5 bases). The length of the CDR3 is 13 residues. Per the germline V gene, CDR1 is ENHRY and CDR2 is SYGVKD. Trimming took 3 bases from V and 5 from J, leaving 7 bases between them. The CDR3 DNA is TGTGCCATCAGTGACCGCGGGACCGGGGAGCTGTTTTTT. It codes for CAISDRGTGELFF.

As regards this clone: One junction end disagrees with the germline gene, perhaps due to a read error. This rearrangement joins TRBV19 to TRBJ1-1; the match to TRBD1 covers 9 bases. This CDR3 is built from 17 residues. Germline CDR1 is LNHDA and CDR2 is SQIVND (reference sequence). The CDR3 spells CASTIWRPGQGGTEAFF. Written as DNA, the CDR3 is TGTGCCAGTACTATATGGCGGCCGGGACAGGGTGGGACTGAAGCTTTCTTT. Filled out from reference TRBV19 and TRBJ1-1, the complete variable domain reads DGGITQSPKYLFRKEGQNVTLSCEQNLNHDAMYWYRQDPGQGLRLIYYSQIVNDFQKGDIAEGYSVSREKKESFPLTVTSAQKNPTAFYLCASTIWRPGQGGTEAFFGQGTRLTVV.

V usage is TRBV30 and J usage is TRBJ1-2, with D possibly being TRBD1 (5 bases). V was shortened by 6 bases and J by 4 bases, with 12 bases between the two germline ends. The length of the CDR3 is 12 residues. Per germline, CDR1 GTSNPN and CDR2 SVGIG (reference sequence). The CDR3 loop reads CACQGWSYGYTF. The CDR3 nucleotides read TGTGCCTGCCAGGGATGGTCCTATGGCTACACCTTC. Supplemented by reference TRBV30 and TRBJ1-2, the full variable domain reads SQTIHQWPATLVQPVGSPLSLECTVEGTSNPNLYWYRQAAGRGLQLLFYSVGIGQISSEVPQNLSASRPQDRQFILSSKKLLLSDSGFYLCACQGWSYGYTFGSGTRLTVV.

The chain recombines TRBV5-6 with TRBJ2-1, with 12 bases aligning to TRBD2. Germline assignment: CDR1 SGHDT and CDR2 YYEEEE. The ends lost 4 bases at V and 3 bases at J; junction bases unmatched: 5. This CDR3 comprises 16 residues. The CDR3 sequence: CASSLTSGSLYNEQFF. CDR3 coding DNA: TGTGCCAGCAGCCTGACTAGCGGGAGCCTCTACAATGAGCAGTTCTTC. Full variable domain (remainder filled in from reference TRBV5-6 and TRBJ2-1): DAGVTQSPTHLIKTRGQQVTLRCSPKSGHDTVSWYQQALGQGPQFIFQYYEEEERQRGNFPDRFSGHQFPNYSSELNVNALLLGDSALYLCASSLTSGSLYNEQFFGPGTRLTVL.

The chain employs TRBV11-2 and TRBJ2-1; a possible D gene is TRBD2 (6 bases). V was trimmed by 0 bases and J by 2 bases, leaving 11 bases between them. The CDR3 has 16 amino acids. The germline CDR1 and CDR2 sequences are SGHAT and FQNNGV. This CDR3 reads CASSLEYGGTYNEQFF. The CDR3 bases are TGTGCCAGCAGCTTAGAGTATGGGGGGACCTACAATGAGCAGTTCTTC.

This sequence joins TRBV10-3 and TRBJ2-1; 12 bases line up with TRBD1. From germline, CDR1 is ENHRY and CDR2 SYGVKD. This CDR3 is 15 amino acids long. Trimming took 8 bases from V and 5 from J; bases not matched to a gene: 7. The CDR3 DNA reads TGTGCCATCGAGGGGACAGGGGGCGAGAACAATGAGCAGTTCTTC. This codes for CAIEGTGGENNEQFF.

CDR3 residues: CASSLDSSYRNEQYF. The DNA of the CDR3 is TGTGCCAGCAGTTTAGACAGTTCTTATAGGAACGAGCAGTACTTC. This chain uses TRBV27 with TRBJ2-7; possible D gene TRBD1, 5 bases. The germline gives CDR1 MNHEY, CDR2 SMNVEV (reference sequence). Between the trimmed V and J ends, which lost 2 bases and 5 bases, there was a span of 16 bases. The CDR3 contains 15 residues.

The chain couples TRBV5-4 to TRBJ2-7; 9 bases match TRBD1. The CDR3 sequence is 12 residues long. The germline V gene encodes CDR1 SGHNT and CDR2 YYREEE (reference sequence). The junction had 1 base not matched to a gene; V was cut back by 7 bases and J by 2 bases. The CDR3 DNA sequence: TGTGCCAGCGGGACAGGGCCCTACGAGCAGTACTTC. This gives the protein CASGTGPYEQYF.

V and J are TRBV19 and TRBJ2-2, with 9 bases matching TRBD2. V was pared by 5 bases and J by 2 bases, with 3 bases of the junction left unmatched. The germline CDR1 and CDR2 sequences are LNHDA and SQIVND (reference sequence). The CDR3 is 15 amino acids. CDR3 in DNA: TGTGCCAGTAGTGCGACTAGCGGAAACACCGGGGAGCTGTTTTTT. It codes for CASSATSGNTGELFF.

This clone was picked up one time. The rearrangement uses TRBV5-4 and TRBJ2-3; D might be TRBD2 (5 bases). Germline CDR1 SGHNT, CDR2 YYREEE (reference sequence). The V gene lost 5 bases and the J gene lost 3 bases, with 10 bases spanning the gap. The CDR3 loop spans 13 amino acids. For the CDR3, the DNA is TGTGCCAGCAGGGAGGCACGTACAGATACGCAGTATTTT. This translates into CASREARTDTQYF.

The chain uses TRBV4-2 and TRBJ2-1, with unresolved D. The CDR3 is 15 residues long. Germline values: CDR1 LGHNA, CDR2 YNFKEQ. Trimming removed 1 base from V and 0 bases from J, with 7 bases in between. The CDR3 is CASSQGLSSYNEQFF. The CDR3 DNA sequence: TGTGCCAGCAGCCAAGGACTGAGCTCCTACAATGAGCAGTTCTTC.

The chain uses TRBV4-1 and TRBJ2-1, with 12 bases matching TRBD2. Germline V CDR1 and CDR2: MGHRA, YSYEKL. The CDR3 runs to 17 residues. V shed 0 bases and J 0 bases; nucleotides not matched to a gene: 0. CDR3 protein: CASSQETSGSSYNEQFF. The DNA for the CDR3 is TGCGCCAGCAGCCAAGAGACTAGCGGGAGCTCCTACAATGAGCAGTTCTTC.

V gene TRBV19 combines with J gene TRBJ1-1; 9 nucleotides align to TRBD1. The V gene's germline CDR1 is LNHDA and CDR2 SQIVND (reference sequence). CDR3 size: 16 residues. Trimming cost V 4 bases and J 6 bases; bases outside gene matches: 12. The CDR3 DNA reads TGTGCCAGTAGTACCGCTGACAGGGGGACGAGGGCTGAAGCTTTCTTT. As protein: CASSTADRGTRAEAFF.

The V call is TRBV30, the J call TRBJ1-6; D not certain. This CDR3 is 15 amino acids long. The V end lost 1 base, the J end lost 8 bases, and 15 bases lay between the germline ends. CDR1 is GTSNPN, CDR2 SVGIG, per germline (reference sequence). CDR3 DNA sequence: TGTGCCTGGAGTGAGAACGGGTTTTATTATTCACCCCTCCACTTT. This translates into CAWSENGFYYSPLHF.

CDR3 amino acids: CASSLVVGQALSGNTIYF. The CDR3 nucleotides are TGTGCCAGCAGCTTAGTAGTGGGGCAGGCACTGTCTGGAAACACCATATATTTT. This chain joins TRBV7-8 and TRBJ1-3, with D perhaps matching TRBD1 (5 bases). The CDR3 has 18 amino acids. The V end lost 1 base, the J end lost 1 base, and 17 bases lay between the germline ends. From germline, CDR1 is SGHVS and CDR2 FQNEAQ.

The gene calls are TRBV12-2 and TRBJ2-1; the tabulated D call, TRBD2, remains unverified against the DNA. TRBV12-2 is a pseudogene locus. The CDR3 spans 14 residues. Here the CDR3 reads CASRLRDFNNEQFF. CDR3 bases: TGTGCAAGTCGCCTCCGGGACTTCAACAATGAGCAGTTCTTC.

V is TRBV27 and J is TRBJ1-1; 7 bases align to TRBD1. J was trimmed by 7 bases and V by 5 bases; bases with no gene match: 4. This CDR3 is built from 12 residues. Germline assignment: CDR1 MNHEY and CDR2 SMNVEV (reference sequence). The CDR3 loop is CASSLQGSEAFF. CDR3 bases: TGTGCCAGCAGTCTACAGGGGAGTGAAGCTTTCTTT.